The clone carrying this TCR beta chain was detected many times. What was amplified from RNA transcripts were TCR beta CDR3 regions. Using the HTBI primer set, a first-round RT-PCR was run on the TCR CDR3. Via MiXCR, TCRdb re-called the multiplex PCR reads, giving one row per CDR3 protein. Among fewer than 550,000 distinct CDR3 sequences listed, approximately 25% were seen once. This sample was included in a study of T cells in Graves' hyperthyroidism and ophthalmopathy. The germline gives CDR1 MGHRA, CDR2 YSYEKL. The V end was cut by 0 bases, the J end by 4 bases, with 12 bases between. This CDR3 region has 15 residues.

This chain links TRBV4-1 with TRBJ1-2, with D uncertain. Sequencing was done on a sample of blood. The origin of this receptor is a woman younger than 45 with Graves' ophthalmopathy. The CDR3 spells CASSQEYGSSYGYTF. DNA of the CDR3: TGCGCCAGCAGCCAAGAGTACGGGTCCTCCTATGGCTACACCTTC.